Shown below are 20 T cell receptor beta chains from a single sample sequenced in a study of shared clonotypes between healthy human individuals. Generated by immunoSEQ multiplex PCR, the TCRdb table keeps only in-frame clones and is missing some. The top ten hold 0.89% of the sample, which has around 1,000,000 clones, around three quarters seen once. Sample: memory CD4+ T cells from PBMCs. Subset defined: CD45RA-negative fraction. Receptor source: a man aged 18 to 29 in good health. Some clones in this sample may be carry-over from other donors' samples.

The chain carries TRBV28 and TRBJ1-1, with no clear D. Germline V gene lookup returns CDR1 MDHEN and CDR2 SYDVKM. V lost 6 bases and J lost 6, with 17 bases in between. The CDR3 is made up of 14 amino acids. CDR3 amino acids: CASSLWGPLAEAFF. The CDR3 nucleotides are TGTGCCAGCAGCCTATGGGGTCCCCTCGCTGAAGCTTTCTTT.

V usage is TRBV10-2 and J usage is TRBJ2-7; D not certain. Germline V CDR1 and CDR2: WSHSY, SAAADI. This CDR3 region has 13 residues. V dropped 6 bases and J dropped 1 base, with 10 bases sitting between them. For the CDR3, the DNA is TGCGCCAGCAGATCCCCAGGTTCCTACGAGCAGTACTTC. Its translation: CASRSPGSYEQYF.

This clone has only one observation. This chain links TRBV11-2 with TRBJ1-2; 10 bases match TRBD1. There are 18 residues in the CDR3. Looked up from germline, CDR1 is SGHAT and CDR2 is FQNNGV. Trimming at V came to 1 base and at J to 4 bases, leaving 12 bases not matched to a gene. The chain's CDR3 is CASSLAALGQGYGYGYTF. The CDR3 DNA is TGTGCCAGCAGCTTAGCTGCTTTGGGACAGGGGTATGGCTATGGCTACACCTTC.

V gene TRBV7-2 combines with J gene TRBJ1-2; the D is unclear. This CDR3 has 16 amino acids. CDR1 is SGHTA, CDR2 FQGNSA, per germline. Trimming took off 1 base at V and 0 bases at J, with 12 bases between the two ends. The CDR3 sequence: CASSLGVAFANYGYTF. The DNA of the CDR3 is TGTGCCAGCAGCTTAGGAGTCGCTTTTGCTAACTATGGCTACACCTTC.

This clone has a handful of counts. This chain uses TRBV15 with TRBJ2-5; D is undetermined. This CDR3 has 13 residues. Trimming stripped 5 bases from V and 1 base from J, with 8 bases between. Germline loops: CDR1 LNHNV, CDR2 YYDKDF (reference sequence). CDR3 nucleotide sequence: TGTGCCACCAGCGGGGTCTTCCAAGAGACCCAGTACTTC. This translates into CATSGVFQETQYF.

The V gene is TRBV4-2, the J gene TRBJ2-3; a possible D gene is TRBD2 (6 bases). Germline loops: CDR1 LGHNA, CDR2 YNFKEQ. The CDR3 loop spans 17 amino acids. The V gene lost 1 base and the J gene lost 1 base, with 15 bases spanning the gap. As DNA, the CDR3 is TGTGCCAGCAGCCAAGGGGATAGCGGATTGGGCACAGATACGCAGTATTTT. Its translation is CASSQGDSGLGTDTQYF.

The chain recombines TRBV20-1 with TRBJ1-2; a possible D gene is TRBD1 (5 bases). V lost 4 bases and J lost 8, with 11 bases in between. This CDR3 has 11 residues. Germline CDR1 is DFQATT and CDR2 is SNEGSKA (reference sequence). CDR3 in DNA: TGCAGTGCTAACATCAGGGTCGGCTACACCTTC. This encodes CSANIRVGYTF.

The chain is built from TRBV7-2 and TRBJ1-2; the D is unclear. V was cut by 5 bases and J by 8 bases, with 18 bases left in between. The germline gives CDR1 SGHTA, CDR2 FQGNSA. There are 14 residues in the CDR3. In nucleotides, the CDR3 is TGTGCCAGCAGCCCCCTAGAGAGGATATACGGCTACACCTTC. Its protein is CASSPLERIYGYTF.

This sequence joins TRBV27 and TRBJ1-1; 8 bases fit TRBD1. V lost 2 bases and J lost 4; bases outside the gene matches: 3. CDR1 and CDR2 (germline): MNHEY, SMNVEV (reference sequence). This CDR3 has 14 amino acids. The DNA for the CDR3 is TGTGCCAGCAGTTTAGCGGACAGGGCCACTGAAGCTTTCTTT. Protein: CASSLADRATEAFF.

CDR3 region: CAISEPGQGAIGELFF. The DNA for the CDR3 is TGTGCCATCAGTGAGCCGGGACAGGGGGCGATCGGGGAGCTGTTTTTT. The chain employs TRBV10-3 and TRBJ2-2; TRBD1 matches at 12 bases. The CDR3 is made up of 16 amino acids. J gave up 7 bases and V 2 bases, and 5 bases lay outside the gene matches. Germline loops: CDR1 ENHRY, CDR2 SYGVKD.

In its sample, this clone was seen once. The V gene is TRBV11-3, the J gene TRBJ1-1; a possible D gene is TRBD1 (5 bases). The CDR3 consists of 17 residues. V lost 7 bases to trimming and J lost 1 base, with 22 bases between them. The germline V gene encodes CDR1 SGHNT and CDR2 YENEEA. CDR3 amino acids: CASTYTPRGRENTEAFF. DNA for the CDR3: TGTGCCAGCACCTACACCCCACGAGGCAGGGAGAACACTGAAGCTTTCTTT.

A few counts support this clone. J is TRBJ2-7 and V is TRBV7-8; D not resolved. This CDR3 is built from 15 residues. Germline loops: CDR1 SGHVS, CDR2 FQNEAQ. V gave up 1 base and J gave up 5 bases, with 15 bases separating them. CDR3: CASSLEFRLLHEQYF. In nucleotides, the CDR3 is TGTGCCAGCAGCTTAGAATTCCGACTGCTTCACGAGCAGTACTTC.

Of note for this clone: The likely explanation is a read error, given a far larger clone one base away. The chain links TRBV6-5 to TRBJ2-2; 9 bases match TRBD2. Germline assignment: CDR1 MNHEY and CDR2 SVGAGI. After removal of 6 bases from V and 4 bases from J, the junction contained 3 bases not matched to a gene. The CDR3 sequence is 14 residues long. In DNA form, the CDR3 reads TGTGCCAGCAGAGGACTAGCGTTCACCGGGGAGCTGTTTTTT. Amino acids: CASRGLAFTGELFF.

This clone was seen more than once but under ten times. The CDR3 loop is CASSQEVVGEKLFF. The DNA for the CDR3 is TGTGCCAGCAGTCAGGAGGTGGTGGGGGAAAAACTGTTTTTT. The chain employs TRBV6-1 and TRBJ1-4, with unresolved D. Trimming removed 5 bases from V and 8 bases from J, with 15 bases in between. CDR1 and CDR2 (germline): MNHNS, SASEGT. This CDR3 is built from 14 residues.

The rearrangement links TRBV29-1 to TRBJ1-1; weak D call: TRBD1 (6 bases). The CDR3 sequence is 12 residues long. Germline CDR1 SQVTM, CDR2 ANQGSEA. V shed 5 bases and J shed 3 bases, with 10 bases lying between them. This CDR3 is CSVYRVDTEAFF. DNA for the CDR3: TGCAGCGTTTACAGGGTCGACACTGAAGCTTTCTTT.

The chain combines TRBV4-2 with TRBJ2-4; D is possibly TRBD1 (5 bases). V shed 0 bases and J shed 0 bases, with 9 bases lying between them. CDR3 length equals 16 residues. Germline V CDR1 and CDR2: LGHNA, YNFKEQ. CDR3 sequence reads: CASSQEVTVAKNIQYF. The CDR3 DNA reads as TGTGCCAGCAGCCAAGAGGTGACAGTAGCCAAAAACATTCAGTACTTC.

The rearrangement uses TRBV18 and TRBJ1-5; 8 positions agree with TRBD1. This CDR3 has 16 amino acids. The ends lost 9 bases at V and 3 bases at J; junction bases unmatched: 13. Germline V gives CDR1 KGHSH, CDR2 LQKENI. The CDR3 DNA follows: TGTGCCAGTGCCCGGCAGGGGGCGGGGAACAATCAGCCCCAGCATTTT. Amino acids: CASARQGAGNNQPQHF.

J is TRBJ2-5 and V is TRBV19; D gene unclear. V lost 2 bases and J lost 4, with 8 bases in between. The CDR3 loop spans 13 amino acids. Per the germline V gene, CDR1 is LNHDA and CDR2 is SQIVND (reference sequence). The CDR3 protein is CASSISGIETQYF. Written as DNA, the CDR3 is TGTGCCAGTAGTATAAGTGGAATAGAGACCCAGTACTTC.

This clone appeared a single time. A far larger clone differs by one base, so this is likely a read error. This CDR3 is also generated by other DNA sequences in the sample. V and J are TRBV10-3 and TRBJ1-5, with D perhaps TRBD1 (6 bases). Trimming removed 9 bases from V and 3 bases from J, with 12 bases in between. Germline-derived CDR1 and CDR2 are ENHRY and SYGVKD. The CDR3 is 13 amino acids. The CDR3 DNA follows: TGTGCCATTAGCCGGGACAACAATCAGCCCCAGCATTTT. Its translation: CAISRDNNQPQHF.

This clone was detected only a few times. The genes are TRBV5-4 and TRBJ1-1, with D perhaps TRBD1 (5 bases). The CDR3 covers 15 residues. V shed 0 bases and J shed 3 bases, with 12 bases lying between them. Germline CDR1 is SGHNT and CDR2 is YYREEE (reference sequence). The CDR3 here is CASSLARGEDTEAFF. The CDR3 bases are TGTGCCAGCAGCTTGGCAAGGGGAGAGGACACTGAAGCTTTCTTT.